This T cell receptor (beta chain) derives from a study of blood T cell repertoires in COVID-19. Germline-derived CDR1 and CDR2 are MNHEY and SVGAGI. V lost 7 bases, J lost 1 base, and 2 bases stayed unmatched. The CDR3 consists of 15 residues. Sequenced by immunoSEQ multiplex PCR; TCRdb stores in-frame clones only, minus some. The profile covers roughly 350,000 clones, with about 92% appearing a single time and roughly 20% taken by the ten largest. Individuals aged about 18 to 90 years were recruited from roughly 22 US areas. The sequenced material came from PBMCs or T cells enriched from blood (not recorded which). The receptor comes from a woman in her twenties or thirties who had recovered from COVID-19. The rearrangement links TRBV6-5 to TRBJ2-5, with TRBD2 matching over 14 bases. CDR3 amino acids: CASNGLAGGQETQYF. The CDR3 DNA reads as TGTGCCAGCAACGGACTAGCGGGGGGCCAAGAGACCCAGTACTTC.